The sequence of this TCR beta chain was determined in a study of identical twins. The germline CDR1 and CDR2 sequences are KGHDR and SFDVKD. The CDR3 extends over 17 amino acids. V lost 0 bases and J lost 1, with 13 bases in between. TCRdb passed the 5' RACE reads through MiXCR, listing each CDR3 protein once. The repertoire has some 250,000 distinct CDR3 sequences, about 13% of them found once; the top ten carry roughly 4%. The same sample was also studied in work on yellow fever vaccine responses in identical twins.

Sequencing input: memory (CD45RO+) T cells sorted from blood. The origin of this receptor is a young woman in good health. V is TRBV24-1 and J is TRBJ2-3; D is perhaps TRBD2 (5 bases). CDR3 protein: CATSDLPSLRGTDTQYF. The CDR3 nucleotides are TGTGCCACCAGTGATTTGCCCTCTTTGAGGGGCACAGATACGCAGTATTTT.